The rows below give T cell receptor beta chains drawn from one sample of a study of T cells in Graves' hyperthyroidism and ophthalmopathy. MiXCR, applied by TCRdb to the multiplex PCR reads, yields one record per CDR3 protein. The table includes a few hundred thousand distinct CDR3 sequences, 15% to 19% detected once. The sequencing input was blood. All receptors come from a woman younger than 45 with Graves' hyperthyroidism. Both conserved end residues are part of each CDR3. The order of the fields is clone size, V gene, J gene, D gene, CDR3 DNA, CDR3 protein. D genes are given only for firm matches. The size field is filled for only some rows; it gives once, few, many or a size class.

abundance: .
v_gene: TRBV2
j_gene: TRBJ2-2
d_gene: .
CDR3nt: TGTGCCAGCACCATTACGAGGGCCACCAACACCGGGGAGCTGTTTTTT
CDR3aa: CASTITRATNTGELFF

abundance: many
v_gene: TRBV5-1
j_gene: TRBJ2-3
d_gene: TRBD2
CDR3nt: TGCGCCAGCAGCTCGGGACTAGCGGGAAAACGCACAGATACGCAGTATTTT
CDR3aa: CASSSGLAGKRTDTQYF

abundance: .
v_gene: TRBV6-6
j_gene: TRBJ2-5
d_gene: .
CDR3nt: TGTGCCAGCAGTTACCGGGGGGCTGGCGAGACCCAGTACTTC
CDR3aa: CASSYRGAGETQYF

abundance: many
v_gene: TRBV2
j_gene: TRBJ2-2
d_gene: TRBD1
CDR3nt: TGTGCCAGCAGTTCCTACGGGACAGGGAACACCGGGGAGCTGTTTTTT
CDR3aa: CASSSYGTGNTGELFF

abundance: many
v_gene: TRBV20-1
j_gene: TRBJ2-1
d_gene: TRBD2
CDR3nt: TGCAGTGCTAGAACTAGCGGGAGTCGAAATGAGCAGTTCTTC
CDR3aa: CSARTSGSRNEQFF

abundance: many
v_gene: TRBV5-6
j_gene: TRBJ2-5
d_gene: TRBD1
CDR3nt: TGTGCCAGCAGCTTGGGACAGGGACCAGAGACCCAGTACTTC
CDR3aa: CASSLGQGPETQYF

abundance: .
v_gene: TRBV6-2/TRBV6-3
j_gene: TRBJ2-7
d_gene: TRBD2
CDR3nt: TGTGCCAGCAGTTACGAGTCCGGGACTAGTTACGAGCAGTACTTC
CDR3aa: CASSYESGTSYEQYF

abundance: many
v_gene: TRBV12-3/TRBV12-4
j_gene: TRBJ2-1
d_gene: TRBD2
CDR3nt: TGTGCCAGCAGACTCTCCCGGGGGGCCTACAATGAGCAGTTCTTC
CDR3aa: CASRLSRGAYNEQFF

abundance: .
v_gene: TRBV19
j_gene: TRBJ2-4
d_gene: TRBD2
CDR3nt: TGTGCCAGTAATCACCTAGCGGATGGGATTCAGTACTTC
CDR3aa: CASNHLADGIQYF

abundance: many
v_gene: TRBV2
j_gene: TRBJ2-3
d_gene: TRBD2
CDR3nt: TGTGCCACCCGGCGGCGGGAGCTTTTGCCAGATACGCAGTATTTT
CDR3aa: CATRRRELLPDTQYF

abundance: many
v_gene: TRBV14
j_gene: TRBJ2-3
d_gene: TRBD1
CDR3nt: TGTGCCAGCAGAAGAGGACAGGGACGTGGGGCAGATACGCAGTATTTT
CDR3aa: CASRRGQGRGADTQYF

abundance: many
v_gene: TRBV7-2
j_gene: TRBJ2-7
d_gene: TRBD1
CDR3nt: TGTGCCAGCAGCTGGAAGACAGGGCCCGATCAGTACTTC
CDR3aa: CASSWKTGPDQYF

abundance: many
v_gene: TRBV5-1
j_gene: TRBJ2-1
d_gene: TRBD2
CDR3nt: TGCGCCAGCAGCTTGGGTTCGAGCGGGGTGACCTACAATGAGCAGTTCTTC
CDR3aa: CASSLGSSGVTYNEQFF

abundance: many
v_gene: TRBV11-2
j_gene: TRBJ1-2
d_gene: .
CDR3nt: TGTGCCAGCAGCTTCGGACCCATCACTACGGATGGCTACACCTTC
CDR3aa: CASSFGPITTDGYTF

abundance: few
v_gene: TRBV6-2/TRBV6-3
j_gene: TRBJ2-7
d_gene: .
CDR3nt: TGTGCCAGCAGTTACTCCTCTACATCCTACGAGCAGTACTTC
CDR3aa: CASSYSSTSYEQYF

abundance: many
v_gene: TRBV20-1
j_gene: TRBJ2-7
d_gene: .
CDR3nt: TGCAGTGCCACAGGGCTTGGCTACGAGCAGTACTTC
CDR3aa: CSATGLGYEQYF

abundance: many
v_gene: TRBV7-9
j_gene: TRBJ2-4
d_gene: TRBD1
CDR3nt: TGTGCCAGCAGCTTAGCGGACAGGACATTCATTCAGTACTTC
CDR3aa: CASSLADRTFIQYF

abundance: many
v_gene: TRBV18
j_gene: TRBJ2-1
d_gene: .
CDR3nt: TGTGCCAGCTCACCAGCAGACTACAATGAGCAGTTCTTC
CDR3aa: CASSPADYNEQFF

abundance: few
v_gene: TRBV12-5
j_gene: TRBJ2-2
d_gene: .
CDR3nt: TGTGCTAGTGGTTTGGACTTCGCGGAGGACACCGGGGAGCTGTTTTTT
CDR3aa: CASGLDFAEDTGELFF

abundance: .
v_gene: TRBV27
j_gene: TRBJ1-1
d_gene: .
CDR3nt: TGTGCCAGCAGTTGGCGGGAAGGCACTGAAGCTTTCTTT
CDR3aa: CASSWREGTEAFF

abundance: few
v_gene: TRBV24-1
j_gene: TRBJ2-1
d_gene: TRBD1
CDR3nt: TGTGCCACCAGTGACCCTTCCAGGGGGCGAGGTGAGCAGTTCTTC
CDR3aa: CATSDPSRGRGEQFF

abundance: few
v_gene: TRBV9
j_gene: TRBJ2-3
d_gene: TRBD1
CDR3nt: TGTGCCAGCAGCGTAGCCCTCACAGGGGTGGAAGATACGCAGTATTTT
CDR3aa: CASSVALTGVEDTQYF

abundance: many
v_gene: TRBV6-1
j_gene: TRBJ1-1
d_gene: .
CDR3nt: TGTGCCAGCAGAACGATACAGACAACGAACACTGAAGCTTTCTTT
CDR3aa: CASRTIQTTNTEAFF

abundance: .
v_gene: TRBV4-1
j_gene: TRBJ2-3
d_gene: .
CDR3nt: TGCGCCAGCAGCCAAGATAAGGCGTTCACAACAGATACGCAGTATTTT
CDR3aa: CASSQDKAFTTDTQYF

abundance: .
v_gene: TRBV10-3
j_gene: TRBJ2-3
d_gene: TRBD2
CDR3nt: TGTGCCATCAGTGGAGCTTCCCTCGGCCGGCGGGAGGCTCGAGATACGCAGTATTTT
CDR3aa: CAISGASLGRREARDTQYF

abundance: many
v_gene: TRBV18
j_gene: TRBJ2-1
d_gene: .
CDR3nt: TGTGCCAGCTCACCAGGGTCGGGAGCTTACAATGAGCAGTTCTTC
CDR3aa: CASSPGSGAYNEQFF

abundance: many
v_gene: TRBV2
j_gene: TRBJ1-2
d_gene: .
CDR3nt: TGTGCCAGCAAGGGGAATGGCTACACCTTC
CDR3aa: CASKGNGYTF

abundance: .
v_gene: TRBV5-1
j_gene: TRBJ2-1
d_gene: .
CDR3nt: TGCGCCAGCAGGTCTCTTAGCCCCTACAATGAGCAGTTCTTC
CDR3aa: CASRSLSPYNEQFF

abundance: many
v_gene: TRBV20-1
j_gene: TRBJ1-2
d_gene: TRBD1
CDR3nt: TGCAGTGCTCGGACAGGCCCTGGTGGCTACACCTTC
CDR3aa: CSARTGPGGYTF

abundance: many
v_gene: TRBV5-5
j_gene: TRBJ2-5
d_gene: TRBD2
CDR3nt: TGTGCCAGCAGCTCGGGGGGAGGGCCTGAGGAGACCCAGTACTTC
CDR3aa: CASSSGGGPEETQYF

abundance: .
v_gene: TRBV30
j_gene: TRBJ2-7
d_gene: TRBD2
CDR3nt: TGTGCCTGGAGCGGCCCGGGCGGGAGCTCCTCCGAGCAGTACTTC
CDR3aa: CAWSGPGGSSSEQYF

abundance: few
v_gene: TRBV28
j_gene: TRBJ2-2
d_gene: .
CDR3nt: TGTGCCAGCAGGGGAACAGGGGACTACATTTTCACCGGGGAGCTGTTTTTT
CDR3aa: CASRGTGDYIFTGELFF

abundance: few
v_gene: TRBV20-1
j_gene: TRBJ2-2
d_gene: .
CDR3nt: TGCAGTGCTAGGGGTGGGCGCGGCACCGGGGAGCTGTTTTTT
CDR3aa: CSARGGRGTGELFF

abundance: few
v_gene: TRBV7-9
j_gene: TRBJ1-1
d_gene: .
CDR3nt: TGTGCCAGCAGCTTAGGCGACACAGTGAACACTGAAGCTTTCTTT
CDR3aa: CASSLGDTVNTEAFF

abundance: few
v_gene: TRBV9
j_gene: TRBJ1-3
d_gene: .
CDR3nt: TGTGCCAGCAGCGTAGGGGCCGGCTCTGGAAACACCATATATTTT
CDR3aa: CASSVGAGSGNTIYF

abundance: .
v_gene: TRBV19
j_gene: TRBJ2-3
d_gene: TRBD2
CDR3nt: TGTGCCAGTAGACAGCGGGAGGGCCGAACAGATACGCAGTATTTT
CDR3aa: CASRQREGRTDTQYF

abundance: .
v_gene: TRBV7-9
j_gene: TRBJ2-5
d_gene: .
CDR3nt: TGTGCCAGCAGCTCTCCTAGCGTTCAAGAGACCCAGTACTTC
CDR3aa: CASSSPSVQETQYF

abundance: many
v_gene: TRBV14
j_gene: TRBJ1-2
d_gene: .
CDR3nt: TGTGCCAGCAGCCAAACAGACAGGTCTAACTATGGCTACACCTTC
CDR3aa: CASSQTDRSNYGYTF

abundance: many
v_gene: TRBV29-1
j_gene: TRBJ2-1
d_gene: .
CDR3nt: TGCAGCGTGCTGACTCAAGACACCGACTCCTACAATGAGCAGTTCTTC
CDR3aa: CSVLTQDTDSYNEQFF

abundance: .
v_gene: TRBV6-1
j_gene: TRBJ2-2
d_gene: TRBD2
CDR3nt: TGTGCCACCATTGTCCCTAGCGGGAGAGGCACCGGGGAGCTGTTTTTT
CDR3aa: CATIVPSGRGTGELFF

abundance: .
v_gene: TRBV2
j_gene: TRBJ1-5
d_gene: .
CDR3nt: TGTGCCAGCAGACAAACGACCGCGGAAGAGAATCAGCCCCAGCATTTT
CDR3aa: CASRQTTAEENQPQHF

abundance: .
v_gene: TRBV5-1
j_gene: TRBJ2-1
d_gene: .
CDR3nt: TGCGCCAGCAGTGACAATGGGCAGGCCTTTAGCTCCTACAATGAGCAGTTCTTC
CDR3aa: CASSDNGQAFSSYNEQFF

abundance: many
v_gene: TRBV6-2/TRBV6-3
j_gene: TRBJ1-5
d_gene: TRBD1
CDR3nt: TGTGCCAGCAGCCACGGAACTGGGACAGGGTTGTTTCAGCCCCAGCATTTT
CDR3aa: CASSHGTGTGLFQPQHF

abundance: .
v_gene: TRBV15
j_gene: TRBJ2-1
d_gene: TRBD2
CDR3nt: TGTGCCACCAGCAGAGTGGGTTCAGGGAGGGTCTACAATGAGCAGTTCTTC
CDR3aa: CATSRVGSGRVYNEQFF

abundance: .
v_gene: TRBV6-2/TRBV6-3
j_gene: TRBJ1-2
d_gene: .
CDR3nt: TGTGCCAGCAGTTACGACGGACTCTATGGCTACACCTTC
CDR3aa: CASSYDGLYGYTF

abundance: many
v_gene: TRBV12-3/TRBV12-4
j_gene: TRBJ2-3
d_gene: .
CDR3nt: TGTGCCAGCAGTTTAGAGCTGCCCACAGATACGCAGTATTTT
CDR3aa: CASSLELPTDTQYF

abundance: many
v_gene: TRBV6-2/TRBV6-3
j_gene: TRBJ2-3
d_gene: .
CDR3nt: TGTGCCAGCAGTCACCAGCCGGATACGCAGTATTTT
CDR3aa: CASSHQPDTQYF

abundance: many
v_gene: TRBV7-9
j_gene: TRBJ1-6
d_gene: .
CDR3nt: TGTGCCAGCAGCTTAGAAATCAATTCACCCCTCCACTTT
CDR3aa: CASSLEINSPLHF

abundance: many
v_gene: TRBV3-1
j_gene: TRBJ1-1
d_gene: TRBD1
CDR3nt: TGTGCCAAAAAGGGACAGGGAGGGTTAGGGGACACTGAAGCTTTCTTT
CDR3aa: CAKKGQGGLGDTEAFF

abundance: .
v_gene: TRBV5-8
j_gene: TRBJ2-1
d_gene: .
CDR3nt: TGTGCCAGCAGCGTTGGGGGGGCTGAGCAGTTCTTC
CDR3aa: CASSVGGAEQFF

abundance: many
v_gene: TRBV20-1
j_gene: TRBJ2-5
d_gene: .
CDR3nt: TGCAGTGCCCGGGACGGCCGAGGGGCCCAGTACTTC
CDR3aa: CSARDGRGAQYF

abundance: .
v_gene: TRBV27
j_gene: TRBJ2-7
d_gene: .
CDR3nt: TGTGCCGGCAGCCGTAATTCCGGGGACGAGCAGTACTTC
CDR3aa: CAGSRNSGDEQYF

abundance: many
v_gene: TRBV6-1
j_gene: TRBJ2-2
d_gene: .
CDR3nt: TGTGCCAGCAGTTACAGACTAGGGGGTCGCGGCACCGGGGAGCTGTTTTTT
CDR3aa: CASSYRLGGRGTGELFF